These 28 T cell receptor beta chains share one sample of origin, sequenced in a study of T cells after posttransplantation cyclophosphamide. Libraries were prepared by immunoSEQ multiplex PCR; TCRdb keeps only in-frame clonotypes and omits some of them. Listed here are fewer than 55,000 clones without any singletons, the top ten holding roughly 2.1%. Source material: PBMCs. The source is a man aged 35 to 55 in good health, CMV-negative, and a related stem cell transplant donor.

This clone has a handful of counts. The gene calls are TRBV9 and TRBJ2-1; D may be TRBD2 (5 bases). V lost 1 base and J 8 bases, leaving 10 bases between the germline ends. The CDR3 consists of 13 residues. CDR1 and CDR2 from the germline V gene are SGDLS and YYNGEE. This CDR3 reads CASSVSSVHEQFF. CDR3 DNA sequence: TGTGCCAGCAGCGTAAGTAGCGTCCATGAGCAGTTCTTC.

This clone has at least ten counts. The CDR3 DNA reads TGTGCCAGCAGCTTGGGAGACAGGAGATACACTGAAGCTTTCTTT. Protein sequence: CASSLGDRRYTEAFF. J is TRBJ1-1 and V is TRBV5-8; the D gene is possibly TRBD1 (6 bases). Trimming shortened V by 0 bases and J by 3 bases, and 12 bases separated the two germline ends. The CDR3 totals 15 residues. The germline V gene has CDR1 SGHTS and CDR2 YDEGEE.

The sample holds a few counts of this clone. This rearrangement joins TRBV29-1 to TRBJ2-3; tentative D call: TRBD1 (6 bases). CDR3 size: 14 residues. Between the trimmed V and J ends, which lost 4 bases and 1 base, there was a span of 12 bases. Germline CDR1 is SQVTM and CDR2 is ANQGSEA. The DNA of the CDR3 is TGCAGCGTTGTACAGGGTAAGGGCACAGATACGCAGTATTTT. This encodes CSVVQGKGTDTQYF.

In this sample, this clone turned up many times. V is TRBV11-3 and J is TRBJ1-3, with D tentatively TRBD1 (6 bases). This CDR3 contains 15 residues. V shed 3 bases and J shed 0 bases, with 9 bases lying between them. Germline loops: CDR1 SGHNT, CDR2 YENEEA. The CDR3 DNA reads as TGTGCCAGCAGCTTCGACAGGAGCTCTGGAAACACCATATATTTT. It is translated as CASSFDRSSGNTIYF.

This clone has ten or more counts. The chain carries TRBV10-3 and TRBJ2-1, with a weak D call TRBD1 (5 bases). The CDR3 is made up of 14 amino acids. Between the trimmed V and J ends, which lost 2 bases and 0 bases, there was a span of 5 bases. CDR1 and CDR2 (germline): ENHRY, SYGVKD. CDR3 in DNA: TGTGCCATCAGTGAGGACAGCTCCTACAATGAGCAGTTCTTC. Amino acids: CAISEDSSYNEQFF.

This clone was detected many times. As DNA, the CDR3 is TGTGCCAGCTCATCGGGACAGAAGACCTATGGCTACACCTTC. Protein sequence: CASSSGQKTYGYTF. This chain connects TRBV18 to TRBJ1-2; TRBD1 aligns across 7 bases. The CDR3 is made up of 14 amino acids. V gave up 5 bases and J gave up 4 bases; unmatched junction bases: 7. The germline CDR1 and CDR2 sequences are KGHSH and LQKENI.

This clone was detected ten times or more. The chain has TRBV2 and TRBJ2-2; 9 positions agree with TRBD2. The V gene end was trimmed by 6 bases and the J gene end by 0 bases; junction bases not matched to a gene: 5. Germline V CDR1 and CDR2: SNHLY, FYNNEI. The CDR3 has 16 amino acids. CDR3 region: CASRARGGANTGELFF. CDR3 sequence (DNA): TGTGCCAGCAGGGCGCGGGGGGGCGCGAACACCGGGGAGCTGTTTTTT.

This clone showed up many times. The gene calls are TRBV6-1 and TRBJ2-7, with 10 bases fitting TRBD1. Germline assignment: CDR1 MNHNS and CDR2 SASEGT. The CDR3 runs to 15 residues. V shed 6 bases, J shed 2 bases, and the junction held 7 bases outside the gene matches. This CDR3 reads CASRADRGATYEQYV. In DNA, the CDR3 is TGTGCCAGCAGGGCGGACAGGGGGGCCACCTACGAGCAGTACGTC.

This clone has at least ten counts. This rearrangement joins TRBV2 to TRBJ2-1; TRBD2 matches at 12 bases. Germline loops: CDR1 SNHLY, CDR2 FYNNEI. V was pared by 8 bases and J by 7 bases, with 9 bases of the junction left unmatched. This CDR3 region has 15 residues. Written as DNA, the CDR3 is TGTGCCAGCGGGACCGGGACTAGCGGGCTTAATGAGCAGTTCTTC. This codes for CASGTGTSGLNEQFF. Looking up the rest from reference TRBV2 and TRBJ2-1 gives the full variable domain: EPEVTQTPSHQVTQMGQEVILRCVPISNHLYFYWYRQILGQKVEFLVSFYNNEISEKSEIFDDQFSVERPDGSNFTLKIRSTKLEDSAMYFCASGTGTSGLNEQFFGPGTRLTVL.

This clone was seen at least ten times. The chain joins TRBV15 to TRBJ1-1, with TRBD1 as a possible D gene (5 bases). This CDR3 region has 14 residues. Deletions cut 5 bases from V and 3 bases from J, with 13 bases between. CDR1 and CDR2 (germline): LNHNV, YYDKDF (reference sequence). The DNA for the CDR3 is TGTGCCACCAGCGCCCCCGGGGGGTACACTGAAGCTTTCTTT. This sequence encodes CATSAPGGYTEAFF.

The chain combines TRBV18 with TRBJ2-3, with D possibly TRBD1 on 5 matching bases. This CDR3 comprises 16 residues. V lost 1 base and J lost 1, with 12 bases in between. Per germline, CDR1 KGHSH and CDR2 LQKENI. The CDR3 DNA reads TGTGCCAGCTCACCACGGCAGGGTGCAGGCACAGATACGCAGTATTTT. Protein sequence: CASSPRQGAGTDTQYF.

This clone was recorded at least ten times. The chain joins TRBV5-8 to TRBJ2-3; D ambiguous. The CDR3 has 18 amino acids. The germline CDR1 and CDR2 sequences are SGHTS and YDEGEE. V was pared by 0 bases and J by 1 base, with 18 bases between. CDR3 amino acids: CASSLAPFLGSGTDTQYF. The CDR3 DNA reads TGTGCCAGCAGCTTGGCTCCTTTTTTGGGCTCCGGCACAGATACGCAGTATTTT. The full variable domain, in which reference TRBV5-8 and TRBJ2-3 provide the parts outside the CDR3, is EAGVTQSPTHLIKTRGQQATLRCSPISGHTSVYWYQQALGLGLQFLLWYDEGEERNRGNFPPRFSGRQFPNYSSELNVNALELEDSALYLCASSLAPFLGSGTDTQYFGPGTRLTVL.

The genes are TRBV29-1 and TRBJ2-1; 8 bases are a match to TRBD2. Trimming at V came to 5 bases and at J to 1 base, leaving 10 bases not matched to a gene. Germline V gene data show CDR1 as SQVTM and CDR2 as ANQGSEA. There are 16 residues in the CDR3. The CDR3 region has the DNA TGCAGCGTTATACGACCGGGACTAGGTTCCTACAATGAGCAGTTCTTC. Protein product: CSVIRPGLGSYNEQFF.

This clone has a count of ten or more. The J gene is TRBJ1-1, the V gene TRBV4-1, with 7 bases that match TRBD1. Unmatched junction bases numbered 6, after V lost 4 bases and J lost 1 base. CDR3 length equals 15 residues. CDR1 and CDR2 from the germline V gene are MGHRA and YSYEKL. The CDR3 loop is CASSRGEGANTEAFF. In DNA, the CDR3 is TGCGCCAGCAGCCGAGGTGAGGGGGCGAACACTGAAGCTTTCTTT.

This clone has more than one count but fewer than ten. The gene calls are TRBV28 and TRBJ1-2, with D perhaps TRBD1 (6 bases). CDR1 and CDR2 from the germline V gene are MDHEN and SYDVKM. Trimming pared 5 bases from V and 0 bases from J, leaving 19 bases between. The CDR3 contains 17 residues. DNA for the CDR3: TGTGCCAGCAGTGAGACAGGCTACGGTAGCTCTAACTATGGCTACACCTTC. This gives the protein CASSETGYGSSNYGYTF.

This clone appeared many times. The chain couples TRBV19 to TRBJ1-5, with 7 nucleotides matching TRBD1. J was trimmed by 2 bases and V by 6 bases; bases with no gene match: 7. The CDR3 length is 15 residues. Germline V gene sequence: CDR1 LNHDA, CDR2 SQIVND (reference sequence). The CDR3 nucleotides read TGTGCCAGTAGGGGAGACAGGGTTGGCAATCAGCCCCAGCATTTT. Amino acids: CASRGDRVGNQPQHF.

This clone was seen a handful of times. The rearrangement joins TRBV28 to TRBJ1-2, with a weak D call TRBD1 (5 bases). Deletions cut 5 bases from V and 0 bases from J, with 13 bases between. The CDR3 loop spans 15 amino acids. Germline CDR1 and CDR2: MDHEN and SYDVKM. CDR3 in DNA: TGTGCCAGCAGTCTCCAGAAGACAGCTAACTATGGCTACACCTTC. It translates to CASSLQKTANYGYTF.

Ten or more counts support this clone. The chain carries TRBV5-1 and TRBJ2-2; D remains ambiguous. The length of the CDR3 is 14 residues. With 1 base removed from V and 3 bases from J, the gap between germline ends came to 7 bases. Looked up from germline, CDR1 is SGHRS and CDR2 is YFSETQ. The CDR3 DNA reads TGCGCCAGCAGCTTGTTATCCTACACCGGGGAGCTGTTTTTT. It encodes CASSLLSYTGELFF.

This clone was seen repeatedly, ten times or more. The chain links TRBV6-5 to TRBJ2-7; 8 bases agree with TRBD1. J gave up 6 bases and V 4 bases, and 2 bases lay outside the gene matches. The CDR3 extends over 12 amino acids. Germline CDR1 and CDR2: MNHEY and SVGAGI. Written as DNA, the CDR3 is TGTGCCAGCAGTTCCACAGGGGGCGAGCAGTACTTC. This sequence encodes CASSSTGGEQYF.

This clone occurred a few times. The CDR3 sequence is CASSQGQTTRDEQFF. CDR3 sequence (DNA): TGTGCCAGCAGCCAAGGACAGACTACTAGGGATGAGCAGTTCTTC. The chain joins TRBV7-2 to TRBJ2-1; D may be TRBD1 (6 bases). CDR1 is SGHTA, CDR2 FQGNSA, per germline. Trimming took off 5 bases at V and 8 bases at J, with 19 bases between the two ends. The CDR3 length is 15 residues.

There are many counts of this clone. The DNA of the CDR3 is TGTGCCAGCAGCCAAGAGAGGACAGGGAACACTGAAGCTTTCTTT. It specifies CASSQERTGNTEAFF. The chain combines TRBV4-2 with TRBJ1-1, with 7 bases lining up with TRBD1. CDR1 and CDR2 (germline): LGHNA, YNFKEQ. The CDR3 runs to 15 residues. J gave up 1 base and V 0 bases, and 2 bases lay outside the gene matches.

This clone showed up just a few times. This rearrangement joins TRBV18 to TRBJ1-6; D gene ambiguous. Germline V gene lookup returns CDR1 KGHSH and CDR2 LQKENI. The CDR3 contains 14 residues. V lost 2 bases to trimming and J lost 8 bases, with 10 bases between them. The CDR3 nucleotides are TGTGCCAGCTCACCAACCCAAGAGTATTCACCCCTCCACTTT. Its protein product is CASSPTQEYSPLHF. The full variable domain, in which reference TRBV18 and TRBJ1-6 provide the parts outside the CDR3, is NAGVMQNPRHLVRRRGQEARLRCSPMKGHSHVYWYRQLPEEGLKFMVYLQKENIIDESGMPKERFSAEFPKEGPSILRIQQVVRGDSAAYFCASSPTQEYSPLHFGNGTRLTVT.

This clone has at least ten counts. The DNA of the CDR3 is TGTGCCAGCAGCTTGGAAGAGACAGGCACAGATACGCAGTATTTT. Protein sequence: CASSLEETGTDTQYF. The V call is TRBV5-6, the J call TRBJ2-3, with a weak D call TRBD1 (5 bases). Germline CDR1 is SGHDT and CDR2 is YYEEEE. The CDR3 is 15 amino acids. The V and J ends lost 0 bases and 1 base respectively, with 9 bases between them. The full variable domain, its missing parts supplied by reference TRBV5-6 and TRBJ2-3, is DAGVTQSPTHLIKTRGQQVTLRCSPKSGHDTVSWYQQALGQGPQFIFQYYEEEERQRGNFPDRFSGHQFPNYSSELNVNALLLGDSALYLCASSLEETGTDTQYFGPGTRLTVL.

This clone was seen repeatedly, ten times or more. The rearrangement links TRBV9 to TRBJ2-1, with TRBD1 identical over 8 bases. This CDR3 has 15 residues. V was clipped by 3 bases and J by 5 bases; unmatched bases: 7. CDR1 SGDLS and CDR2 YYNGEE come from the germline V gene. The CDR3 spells CASSAHRGSDNEQFF. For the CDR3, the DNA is TGTGCCAGCAGCGCTCACAGGGGGTCAGACAATGAGCAGTTCTTC.

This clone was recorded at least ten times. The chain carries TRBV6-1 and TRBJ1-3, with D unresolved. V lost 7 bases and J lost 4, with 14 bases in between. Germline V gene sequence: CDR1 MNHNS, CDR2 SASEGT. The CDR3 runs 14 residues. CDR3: CASTTNSWGNTIYF. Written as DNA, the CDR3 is TGTGCCAGCACCACCAATAGTTGGGGAAACACCATATATTTT.

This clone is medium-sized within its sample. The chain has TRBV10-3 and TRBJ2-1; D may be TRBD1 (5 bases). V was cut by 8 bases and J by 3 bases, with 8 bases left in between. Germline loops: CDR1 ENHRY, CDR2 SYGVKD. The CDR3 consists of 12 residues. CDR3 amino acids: CAIDTGYNEQFF. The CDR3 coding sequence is TGTGCCATCGATACAGGCTACAATGAGCAGTTCTTC.

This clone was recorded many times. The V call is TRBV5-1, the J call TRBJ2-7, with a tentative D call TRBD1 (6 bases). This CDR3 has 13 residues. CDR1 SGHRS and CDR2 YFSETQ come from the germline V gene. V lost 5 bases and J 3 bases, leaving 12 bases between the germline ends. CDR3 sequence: CASRQTGIYEQYF. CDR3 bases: TGCGCCAGCAGACAGACAGGAATCTACGAGCAGTACTTC.

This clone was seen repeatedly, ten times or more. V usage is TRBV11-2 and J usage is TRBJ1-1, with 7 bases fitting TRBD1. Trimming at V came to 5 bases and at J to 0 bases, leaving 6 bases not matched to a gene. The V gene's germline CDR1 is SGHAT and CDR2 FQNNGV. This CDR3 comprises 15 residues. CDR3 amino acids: CASSQSTGVNTEAFF. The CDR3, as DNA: TGTGCCAGCAGCCAGTCCACAGGGGTGAACACTGAAGCTTTCTTT.